This T cell receptor (beta chain) was profiled in a study of cytomegalovirus exposure and HLA in healthy donors. In the study overall: Genetic ancestry analysis placed over 65% of the 300 to 500 donors that were genotyped in the Caucasian-associated cluster. Overall study results and limits: Segments of the TCR beta V type were, in most cases, productive about 87% or about 30% of the time in an earlier analysis. It was shown in a later analysis that HLA-associated TCR beta chains were more clonally expanded than other, equally common chains.

This CDR3 has 18 amino acids. CDR1 SGHDT and CDR2 YYEEEE come from the germline V gene. With 4 bases removed from V and 2 bases from J, the gap between germline ends came to 22 bases. The PCR made use of 60 Vbeta and 13 Jbeta primers. Repertoires were generated with immunoSEQ multiplex PCR, while TCRdb's copy carries only in-frame clones and drops some. Counted here are about 140,000 clones, 76% occurring once; the ten biggest clones make up approximately 2%. Turning to this clone: Its cognate antigen is unknown.

This TCR derives from a female donor in good health and CMV-seropositive. Material for sequencing was PBMCs. V usage is TRBV5-6 and J usage is TRBJ2-1, with D perhaps matching TRBD1 (7 bases). The CDR3: CASSPLATGIGAYNEQFF. CDR3 DNA: TGTGCCAGCAGCCCCCTAGCGACAGGGATTGGAGCCTACAATGAGCAGTTCTTC.